Shown below are 24 T cell receptor beta chains from a single sample sequenced in a study of Tregs in tolerant kidney transplant recipients. Method: immunoSEQ multiplex PCR; TCRdb's copy keeps in-frame clones and lacks some. Of more than 70,000 clones listed, roughly 91% were seen once; the top ten hold 1.6%. Recipients received nonmyeloablative bone marrow transplants from related graft donors, with transient mixed chimerism. The material sequenced was CD4+ T cells from blood (PBMCs), taken 24 months after the transplant. Every receptor here comes from a human patient who received a combined kidney and bone marrow transplant. The T cells may come from the graft donor.

The chain employs TRBV7-8 and TRBJ2-1; 10 bases agree with TRBD2. The CDR3 sequence is 17 residues long. The V segment lost 4 bases and the J segment 4 bases; nucleotides outside the gene matches: 10. Germline-derived CDR1 and CDR2 are SGHVS and FQNEAQ. In nucleotides, the CDR3 is TGTGCCAGCAGCTCGAAAATTCTAGCGGGAGATTACAATGAGCAGTTCTTC. Encoded protein: CASSSKILAGDYNEQFF.

This clone showed up just a few times. The rearrangement uses TRBV18 and TRBJ2-2; 7 positions agree with TRBD1. From germline, CDR1 is KGHSH and CDR2 LQKENI. The CDR3 extends over 14 amino acids. The J segment lost 7 bases and the V segment lost 4 bases, leaving 6 bases of the junction unmatched. Here the CDR3 DNA reads TGTGCCAGCTCACAAGGGGGCGCGGACGGGGAGCTGTTTTTT. Translating gives CASSQGGADGELFF.

The chain links TRBV30 to TRBJ1-5, with D uncertain. V lost 2 bases and J lost 4, with 15 bases in between. Looked up from germline, CDR1 is GTSNPN and CDR2 is SVGIG (reference sequence). The CDR3 contains 15 residues. The DNA for the CDR3 is TGTGCCTGGAGTAAAACCCACAGTACTAATCAGCCCCAGCATTTT. Translation: CAWSKTHSTNQPQHF.

The rearrangement links TRBV23-1 to TRBJ2-6, with D perhaps TRBD1 (6 bases). TRBV23-1 falls under the ORF class, with uncertain function. This CDR3 has 18 amino acids. Trimming removed 8 bases at V and 3 bases at J, with 23 bases between. CDR3 loop: CASSRGPTFPSGANVLTF. In nucleotides, the CDR3 is TGCGCCAGCTCCAGGGGACCAACGTTCCCTAGTGGGGCCAACGTCCTGACTTTC.

V usage is TRBV7-7 and J usage is TRBJ2-5; 8 bases are a match to TRBD1. Germline values: CDR1 SSHAT, CDR2 FNYEAQ (reference sequence). The CDR3 loop spans 16 amino acids. V was clipped by 4 bases and J by 2 bases; unmatched bases: 9. Here the CDR3 reads CASSSQRTGGQETQYF. CDR3 nucleotides: TGTGCCAGCAGCTCACAAAGAACAGGGGGGCAAGAGACCCAGTACTTC.

The gene calls are TRBV4-3 and TRBJ2-1, with 7 bases lining up with TRBD2. The CDR3 runs to 15 residues. The germline V gene encodes CDR1 LGHNA and CDR2 YSLEER. J lost 6 bases, V lost 1 base, and 6 bases had no gene match. Here the CDR3 DNA reads TGCGCCAGCAGCCAAGGGGGCGGGGGACTCAATGAGCAGTTCTTC. This sequence encodes CASSQGGGGLNEQFF.

This sequence joins TRBV29-1 and TRBJ1-2; D is possibly TRBD1 (6 bases). The CDR3 totals 12 residues. CDR1 is SQVTM, CDR2 ANQGSEA, per germline. V was pared by 0 bases and J by 8 bases, with 10 bases between. In nucleotides, the CDR3 is TGCAGCGTTGAAGACAGGGGTGGCGGCTACACCTTC. Translation: CSVEDRGGGYTF.

V usage is TRBV29-1 and J usage is TRBJ2-7, with a possible D match to TRBD2 (6 bases). CDR3 length: 12 amino acids. Germline CDR1 is SQVTM and CDR2 is ANQGSEA. With 5 bases removed from V and 1 base from J, the gap between germline ends came to 9 bases. CDR3 loop: CSVSAGSYEQYF. CDR3 coding DNA: TGCAGCGTTTCTGCGGGGTCCTACGAGCAGTACTTC.

The chain carries TRBV5-1 and TRBJ2-3; TRBD1 aligns across 12 bases. The junction had 1 base not matched to a gene; V was cut back by 0 bases and J by 2 bases. The germline V gene has CDR1 SGHRS and CDR2 YFSETQ. CDR3 length equals 16 residues. The CDR3 spells CASSLEGQGATDTQYF. Here the CDR3 DNA reads TGCGCCAGCAGCTTGGAGGGACAGGGGGCCACAGATACGCAGTATTTT.

The CDR3 loop reads CASSLYATGSGANVLTF. The DNA for the CDR3 is TGTGCCAGCAGTTTATACGCCACAGGCTCTGGGGCCAACGTCCTGACTTTC. The chain links TRBV27 to TRBJ2-6, with TRBD1 as a possible D gene (5 bases). The V end was cut by 1 base, the J end by 0 bases, with 10 bases between. Germline CDR1 and CDR2: MNHEY and SMNVEV (reference sequence). CDR3 length: 17 residues.

The rearrangement uses TRBV15 and TRBJ2-6; 10 nucleotides match TRBD1. Trimming cost V 0 bases and J 4 bases; bases outside gene matches: 9. CDR1 and CDR2 (germline): LNHNV, YYDKDF (reference sequence). The CDR3 spans 19 residues. The CDR3 DNA follows: TGTGCCACCAGCAGAGAAGCGAGACAGGGGGCGAAGGGGGCCAACGTCCTGACTTTC. Amino acids: CATSREARQGAKGANVLTF.

V is TRBV11-2 and J is TRBJ1-2; 7 bases map to TRBD1. CDR1 is SGHAT and CDR2 is FQNNGV in the germline V gene. V dropped 1 base and J dropped 4; count of bases not matched to a gene: 12. The CDR3 consists of 17 residues. The CDR3 DNA reads as TGTGCCAGCAGCTTAGGGGGAGGACAGGAAGTCAGCTATGGCTACACCTTC. Translated, it gives CASSLGGGQEVSYGYTF.

The V call is TRBV7-9, the J call TRBJ2-7; 8 bases line up with TRBD2. The trim removed 5 bases at V and 4 bases at J, leaving 7 bases unmatched. Per germline, CDR1 SEHNR and CDR2 FQNEAQ (reference sequence). This CDR3 is built from 14 residues. The CDR3 bases are TGTGCCAGCAGCACGGTGGCGGGAGGATACGAGCAGTACTTC. This gives the protein CASSTVAGGYEQYF.

V is TRBV19 and J is TRBJ1-4; TRBD1 is a possible D gene (6 bases). V was trimmed by 5 bases and J by 0 bases, leaving 13 bases between them. The V gene's germline CDR1 is LNHDA and CDR2 SQIVND (reference sequence). The CDR3 contains 16 residues. CDR3 in amino acids: CASSPAPGATNEKLFF. The CDR3 nucleotides read TGTGCCAGTAGTCCAGCCCCAGGGGCAACTAATGAAAAACTGTTTTTT.

V gene TRBV5-1 combines with J gene TRBJ1-6; TRBD1 is a possible D gene (5 bases). Germline CDR1 SGHRS, CDR2 YFSETQ. The CDR3 spans 17 residues. Trimming left V 0 bases short and J 7 bases short, with 17 bases between. The CDR3 nucleotides are TGCGCCAGCAGCTTGGCGCCCCCAGGGTCTGGCAATTCACCCCTCCACTTT. It encodes CASSLAPPGSGNSPLHF. Filled out from reference TRBV5-1 and TRBJ1-6, the complete variable domain reads KAGVTQTPRYLIKTRGQQVTLSCSPISGHRSVSWYQQTPGQGLQFLFEYFSETQRNKGNFPGRFSGRQFSNSRSEMNVSTLELGDSALYLCASSLAPPGSGNSPLHFGNGTRLTVT.

The chain links TRBV7-9 to TRBJ2-3; D might be TRBD2 (6 bases). Trimming shortened V by 3 bases and J by 0 bases, and 10 bases separated the two germline ends. This CDR3 has 15 amino acids. Germline assignment: CDR1 SEHNR and CDR2 FQNEAQ (reference sequence). Written as DNA, the CDR3 is TGTGCCAGCAGCTTCCGGGACTTGAGCACAGATACGCAGTATTTT. Translated, it gives CASSFRDLSTDTQYF.

This clone has only one observation. The genes are TRBV4-3 and TRBJ2-7; a weak D match, TRBD2 (5 bases). This CDR3 region has 18 residues. Trimming took 0 bases from V and 3 from J, leaving 21 bases between them. CDR1 is LGHNA, CDR2 YSLEER, per germline. The CDR3 sequence is CASSQDMRVGAPDYEQYF. The DNA of the CDR3 is TGCGCCAGCAGCCAAGATATGAGGGTGGGCGCGCCAGACTACGAGCAGTACTTC.

V gene TRBV7-3 combines with J gene TRBJ2-2, with TRBD1 matching 8 bases. Germline CDR1 is SGHTA and CDR2 is FQGTGA. The junction had 8 bases not matched to a gene; V was cut back by 5 bases and J by 0 bases. This CDR3 contains 17 residues. CDR3 coding DNA: TGTGCCAGCAGCCCTTTCGGACAGGGCGCGAACACCGGGGAGCTGTTTTTT. This sequence encodes CASSPFGQGANTGELFF.

V gene TRBV6-5 combines with J gene TRBJ2-7, with a tentative D call TRBD1 (5 bases). V lost 7 bases, J lost 3 bases, and 19 bases lay in between. The CDR3 totals 15 residues. Germline V gives CDR1 MNHEY, CDR2 SVGAGI. The CDR3 DNA is TGTGCCAGCAAACTCGTGTGGCAGGGTAGCTACGAGCAGTACTTC. Residues: CASKLVWQGSYEQYF.

This clone occurred once. V and J are TRBV5-1 and TRBJ2-7; D gene unclear. With 4 bases removed from V and 3 bases from J, the gap between germline ends came to 17 bases. The CDR3 runs 15 residues. Germline V gives CDR1 SGHRS, CDR2 YFSETQ. CDR3 amino acids: CASSDISGIGYEQYF. The CDR3 nucleotides are TGCGCCAGCAGCGACATAAGTGGTATTGGCTACGAGCAGTACTTC.

In this sample, this clone turned up once. The chain is built from TRBV6-6 and TRBJ2-3; no clear D. The CDR3 runs to 14 residues. Germline values: CDR1 MNHNY, CDR2 SVGAGI (reference sequence). V was clipped by 7 bases and J by 1 base, with 12 bases between them. CDR3 loop: CASKALRGTDTQYF. Here the CDR3 DNA reads TGTGCCAGCAAGGCCCTCCGGGGCACAGATACGCAGTATTTT.

The chain employs TRBV7-2 and TRBJ2-7; a possible D gene is TRBD2 (6 bases). With 3 bases removed from V and 3 bases from J, the gap between germline ends came to 15 bases. The CDR3 length is 15 residues. In germline, CDR1 is SGHTA, CDR2 FQGNSA. In DNA, the CDR3 is TGTGCCAGCAGCTTCGGGAGTGGGCGGGGCTACGAGCAGTACTTC. Protein sequence: CASSFGSGRGYEQYF. The full variable domain, rest sourced from reference TRBV7-2 and TRBJ2-7, is GAGVSQSPSNKVTEKGKDVELRCDPISGHTALYWYRQSLGQGLEFLIYFQGNSAPDKSGLPSDRFSAERTGGSVSTLTIQRTQQEDSAVYLCASSFGSGRGYEQYFGPGTRLTVT.

The V call is TRBV5-1, the J call TRBJ2-5, with 10 bases that match TRBD2. Trimming cost V 7 bases and J 3 bases; bases outside gene matches: 9. Germline lookup yields CDR1 SGHRS and CDR2 YFSETQ. This CDR3 has 15 residues. The CDR3 bases are TGCGCCAGCGGGACCGGGACTAGCGCGAAAGAGACCCAGTACTTC. It yields the protein CASGTGTSAKETQYF.

V is TRBV25-1 and J is TRBJ2-1; D ambiguous. The CDR3 spans 14 residues. Trimming shortened V by 1 base and J by 9 bases, and 13 bases separated the two germline ends. The germline V gene has CDR1 MGHDK and CDR2 SYGVNS. CDR3 nucleotides: TGTGCCAGCAGTGAATCTGCTAGGATGCGTGAGCAGTTCTTC. Its protein product is CASSESARMREQFF.